A selection of T cell receptor beta chains follows, all from one sample in a study of blood T cell repertoires in COVID-19. The table came from immunoSEQ multiplex PCR; TCRdb's copy has only in-frame clones and leaves some out. The profile shows under 200,000 clones, over 80% of them singletons. Material for sequencing was peripheral blood. These receptors were taken from a woman aged 80 or over with COVID-19, enrolled during active disease. CDR3s include the opening cysteine and the closing phenylalanine or tryptophan. The order of the fields is clone size, D gene, V gene, J gene, CDR3 protein, CDR3 DNA. D genes are given only for firm matches. Clone size is not always given. Where it is, it says once, few, many or a class for expanded clones.

clone_size: -
d_call: TRBD2
v_call: TRBV4-1
j_call: TRBJ2-1
cdr3_aa: CASSQRTGTRGNEQFF
cdr3_nt: TGCGCCAGCAGCCAACGAACCGGGACTAGAGGGAATGAGCAGTTCTTC

clone_size: -
d_call: -
v_call: TRBV5-1
j_call: TRBJ1-2
cdr3_aa: CASSLTGYYGYTF
cdr3_nt: TGCGCCAGCAGCTTGACAGGGTACTATGGCTACACCTTC

clone_size: -
d_call: TRBD1
v_call: TRBV19
j_call: TRBJ1-5
cdr3_aa: CAGDRVLIESNQPQHF
cdr3_nt: TGTGCCGGCGACAGGGTTTTAATTGAGAGCAATCAGCCCCAGCATTTT

clone_size: -
d_call: -
v_call: TRBV2
j_call: TRBJ1-5
cdr3_aa: CASSRAGNSNQPQHF
cdr3_nt: TGTGCCAGCAGCAGGGCGGGGAATAGCAATCAGCCCCAGCATTTT

clone_size: -
d_call: TRBD1
v_call: TRBV19
j_call: TRBJ2-1
cdr3_aa: CASSIQGVGYNEQFF
cdr3_nt: TGTGCCAGTAGTATACAGGGGGTTGGGTACAATGAGCAGTTCTTC

clone_size: -
d_call: TRBD2
v_call: TRBV11-2
j_call: TRBJ2-5
cdr3_aa: CASSPLAGLETQYF
cdr3_nt: TGTGCCAGCAGCCCGTTAGCGGGATTGGAGACCCAGTACTTC

clone_size: -
d_call: -
v_call: TRBV28
j_call: TRBJ1-4
cdr3_aa: CASSLPGGGSEKLFF
cdr3_nt: TGTGCCAGCAGTTTACCCGGGGGAGGGTCAGAAAAACTGTTTTTT

clone_size: -
d_call: TRBD1
v_call: TRBV24-1
j_call: TRBJ2-2
cdr3_aa: CATSDNRGRTGTGELFF
cdr3_nt: TGTGCCACCAGTGATAACAGGGGCCGTACGGGCACCGGGGAGCTGTTTTTT

clone_size: -
d_call: TRBD1
v_call: TRBV5-6
j_call: TRBJ1-6
cdr3_aa: CASSLSRGRLNSPLHF
cdr3_nt: TGTGCCAGCAGCCTGTCCAGGGGGCGCCTGAATTCACCCCTCCACTTT

clone_size: -
d_call: -
v_call: TRBV6-5
j_call: TRBJ1-2
cdr3_aa: CASRGSANYGYTF
cdr3_nt: TGTGCCAGCAGGGGCAGTGCTAACTATGGCTACACCTTC

clone_size: -
d_call: -
v_call: TRBV28
j_call: TRBJ1-4
cdr3_aa: CASSSRFGQLEKLFF
cdr3_nt: TGTGCCAGCAGTTCACGCTTTGGACAGTTGGAAAAACTGTTTTTT

clone_size: -
d_call: -
v_call: TRBV7-3
j_call: TRBJ1-2
cdr3_aa: CASGPTGNYGYTF
cdr3_nt: TGTGCCAGCGGCCCAACAGGGAACTATGGCTACACCTTC

clone_size: -
d_call: -
v_call: TRBV5-1
j_call: TRBJ2-1
cdr3_aa: CASSFKQGWGGDEQFF
cdr3_nt: TGCGCCAGCAGCTTCAAGCAGGGATGGGGTGGCGATGAGCAGTTCTTC

clone_size: -
d_call: TRBD1
v_call: TRBV7-9
j_call: TRBJ2-2
cdr3_aa: CASSRDRAGTGELFF
cdr3_nt: TGTGCCAGCAGCCGGGACAGGGCGGGCACCGGGGAGCTGTTTTTT

clone_size: -
d_call: -
v_call: TRBV29-1
j_call: TRBJ1-3
cdr3_aa: CSALKSSGNTIYF
cdr3_nt: TGCAGCGCCTTGAAGAGCTCTGGAAACACCATATATTTT

clone_size: -
d_call: -
v_call: TRBV11-3
j_call: TRBJ2-1
cdr3_aa: CASSLQTANEQFF
cdr3_nt: TGTGCCAGCAGCTTACAAACAGCCAATGAGCAGTTCTTC

clone_size: -
d_call: -
v_call: TRBV5-1
j_call: TRBJ2-2
cdr3_aa: CASSGPGTSNTGELFF
cdr3_nt: TGCGCCAGCAGCGGGCCGGGGACATCGAACACCGGGGAGCTGTTTTTT

clone_size: few
d_call: -
v_call: TRBV19
j_call: TRBJ1-5
cdr3_aa: CASSMALYEPQHF
cdr3_nt: TGTGCCAGTAGTATGGCCCTTTACGAGCCCCAGCATTTT

clone_size: few
d_call: -
v_call: TRBV3-1/TRBV3-2
j_call: TRBJ2-2
cdr3_aa: CASREGPNTGELFF
cdr3_nt: TGTGCCAGCCGCGAGGGCCCTAACACCGGGGAGCTGTTTTTT

clone_size: few
d_call: -
v_call: TRBV11-2
j_call: TRBJ2-3
cdr3_aa: CASSLATDTQYF
cdr3_nt: TGTGCCAGCAGCCTGGCTACAGATACGCAGTATTTT